The 8 T cell receptor beta chains listed next were all sequenced from one sample in a study of immune characterization of retroperitoneal liposarcoma. Via MiXCR, TCRdb re-called the PCR reads, giving one row per CDR3 protein. Of roughly 4,000 distinct CDR3 sequences in the sample, 35% are singletons; the top ten hold 25% to 35%. The sequenced sample consisted of tumor tissue. The receptors shown here come from a male donor with retroperitoneal liposarcoma.

There are many counts of this clonotype. This chain connects TRBV6-4 to TRBJ2-5, with 11 bases lining up with TRBD1. The J segment lost 11 bases and the V segment lost 6 bases, leaving 17 bases of the junction unmatched. The CDR3 runs 16 residues. CDR1 is MRHNA, CDR2 SNTAGT, per germline. This CDR3 reads CASSPYTGQGGDEQYF. DNA of the CDR3: TGTGCCAGCAGCCCTTATACGGGACAGGGGGGCGATGAGCAGTACTTC.

This clonotype has a count of ten or more. The chain recombines TRBV7-6 with TRBJ1-6; perhaps TRBD1 as D (5 bases). From germline, CDR1 is SGHVS and CDR2 FNYEAQ. The CDR3 consists of 17 residues. V lost 2 bases and J lost 9, with 20 bases in between. The CDR3 spells CASSLSPYPRALSPLHF. CDR3 bases: TGTGCCAGCAGCTTATCGCCTTACCCCAGGGCGCTTTCACCCCTCCACTTT. Looking up the rest from reference TRBV7-6 and TRBJ1-6 gives the full variable domain: GAGVSQSPRYKVTKRGQDVALRCDPISGHVSLYWYRQALGQGPEFLTYFNYEAQQDKSGLPNDRFSAERPEGSISTLTIQRTEQRDSAMYRCASSLSPYPRALSPLHFGNGTRLTVT.

This clonotype appeared many times. The rearrangement links TRBV6-1 to TRBJ1-1; D is possibly TRBD1 (5 bases). CDR1 is MNHNS, CDR2 SASEGT, per germline. Trimming left V 6 bases short and J 0 bases short, with 11 bases between. This CDR3 has 14 amino acids. CDR3 DNA sequence: TGTGCCAGCAGGCGAGACAGCCTGAACACTGAAGCTTTCTTT. Residues: CASRRDSLNTEAFF.

The genes are TRBV6-1 and TRBJ2-1, with 10 nucleotides matching TRBD2. CDR1 and CDR2 from the germline V gene are MNHNS and SASEGT. This CDR3 spans 15 amino acids. With 6 bases clipped from V and 9 bases from J, the junction kept 11 bases outside the gene matches. The CDR3 DNA reads TGTGCCAGCAGGAAAAGCGGGAGGGGGCCAGGTGAGCAGTTCTTC. Translated: CASRKSGRGPGEQFF.

V and J are TRBV6-1 and TRBJ2-3; 7 positions agree with TRBD1. From germline, CDR1 is MNHNS and CDR2 SASEGT. The J segment lost 2 bases and the V segment lost 7 bases, leaving 6 bases of the junction unmatched. The CDR3 is 14 amino acids. For the CDR3, the DNA is TGTGCCAGCACCGAGGGACAGCACACAGATACGCAGTATTTT. It specifies CASTEGQHTDTQYF.

By sample share, this clonotype is medium-sized. The V and J genes are TRBV6-1 and TRBJ1-1, with D perhaps matching TRBD1 (5 bases). The CDR3 sequence is 14 residues long. The germline V and J ends were trimmed by 8 bases and 3 bases, with 16 bases remaining between them. Germline assignment: CDR1 MNHNS and CDR2 SASEGT. For the CDR3, the DNA is TGTGCCAGCGAAGTGACAGCGGAGCACACTGAAGCTTTCTTT. Protein: CASEVTAEHTEAFF.

This clonotype turned up a few times. This chain links TRBV6-4 with TRBJ2-5; 11 bases line up with TRBD1. The germline V gene has CDR1 MRHNA and CDR2 SNTAGT. V lost 5 bases, J lost 11 bases, and 10 bases stayed unmatched. This CDR3 comprises 14 residues. DNA for the CDR3: TGTGCCAGCAGTTCCCGGACAGGGGGCAATGAGCAGTACTTC. Protein: CASSSRTGGNEQYF.

This clonotype has at least ten counts. V gene TRBV5-1 combines with J gene TRBJ2-1, with no clear D. There are 15 residues in the CDR3. Deletions cut 5 bases from V and 0 bases from J, with 12 bases between. Germline loops: CDR1 SGHRS, CDR2 YFSETQ. CDR3 sequence: CASSQGADSYNEQFF. The CDR3 DNA is TGCGCCAGCAGTCAAGGAGCCGACTCCTACAATGAGCAGTTCTTC.